This TCR beta chain appears in the sequencing data of a study of early T cells in non-severe SARS-CoV-2 infection. As for the study in general: The chains were unpaired, and the sequenced material was bulk RNA from unsorted whole blood.

Study-level findings and limits: There was a bias toward anti-spike CD8 responses in VDJdb matching, which missed private and CD4 specificities.

With respect to this clonotype: Its antigen is unidentified.

Unique molecular identifiers tagged individual cDNA molecules. TCRdb used MiXCR to reprocess the 5' RACE reads, holding one entry per CDR3 protein. The profile shows 100,000 to 150,000 distinct CDR3 sequences, 15% of them singletons. Deletions cut 6 bases from V and 5 bases from J, with 11 bases between. Germline CDR1 is MNHEY and CDR2 is SVGAGI. The length of the CDR3 is 13 residues. The sequence was collected from an adult who was a healthcare worker with PCR-confirmed SARS-CoV-2 infection or an uninfected control (not recorded which). V is TRBV6-5 and J is TRBJ1-5; the D is unclear. Sequencing input: whole blood. CDR3 DNA: TGTGCCAGCAGCTCTATACGGGATCAGCCCCAGCATTTT. Its protein is CASSSIRDQPQHF.